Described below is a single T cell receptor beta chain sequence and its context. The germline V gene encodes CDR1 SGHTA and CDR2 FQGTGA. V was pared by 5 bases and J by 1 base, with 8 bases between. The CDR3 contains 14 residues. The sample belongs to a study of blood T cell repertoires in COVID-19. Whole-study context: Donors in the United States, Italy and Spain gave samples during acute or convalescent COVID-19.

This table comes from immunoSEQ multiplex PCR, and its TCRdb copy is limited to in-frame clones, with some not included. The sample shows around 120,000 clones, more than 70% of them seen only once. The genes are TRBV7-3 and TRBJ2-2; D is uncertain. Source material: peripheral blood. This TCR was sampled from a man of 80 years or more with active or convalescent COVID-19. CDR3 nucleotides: TGTGCCAGCAGCGAATCACAGAACACCGGGGAGCTGTTTTTT. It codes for CASSESQNTGELFF.